This T cell receptor (beta chain) was recovered during a study of blood T cell repertoires in COVID-19. Across the study: Samples taken during acute and convalescent COVID-19 were collected in the United States, Italy and Spain. The analysed material was cDNA or gDNA that came from T cells, B-cell-depleted T cells, or PBMCs.

Methods used by the authors: Scientists estimated how many nucleated cells there were by amplifying reference gene primers. Method: immunoSEQ multiplex PCR; TCRdb's copy keeps in-frame clones and lacks some. D and trimming were read from the DNA, whereas the V and J calls and clone size are those reported in that table. This sample has roughly 120,000 clones; about three quarters occur once, and the top ten carry about 4.1%. This clone was picked up one time. V shed 5 bases, J shed 2 bases, and the junction held 8 bases outside the gene matches. The CDR3 runs to 16 residues. Germline V lookup: CDR1 KGHSH, CDR2 LQKENI.

This sequence originates from a human donor in a cohort sampled during active or convalescent COVID-19. This chain joins TRBV18 and TRBJ2-1; TRBD2 agrees at 8 bases. The sequenced sample was peripheral blood. The CDR3 loop is CASSALSGGPYNEQFF. CDR3 nucleotide sequence: TGTGCCAGCTCAGCGCTCAGCGGGGGCCCCTACAATGAGCAGTTCTTC.